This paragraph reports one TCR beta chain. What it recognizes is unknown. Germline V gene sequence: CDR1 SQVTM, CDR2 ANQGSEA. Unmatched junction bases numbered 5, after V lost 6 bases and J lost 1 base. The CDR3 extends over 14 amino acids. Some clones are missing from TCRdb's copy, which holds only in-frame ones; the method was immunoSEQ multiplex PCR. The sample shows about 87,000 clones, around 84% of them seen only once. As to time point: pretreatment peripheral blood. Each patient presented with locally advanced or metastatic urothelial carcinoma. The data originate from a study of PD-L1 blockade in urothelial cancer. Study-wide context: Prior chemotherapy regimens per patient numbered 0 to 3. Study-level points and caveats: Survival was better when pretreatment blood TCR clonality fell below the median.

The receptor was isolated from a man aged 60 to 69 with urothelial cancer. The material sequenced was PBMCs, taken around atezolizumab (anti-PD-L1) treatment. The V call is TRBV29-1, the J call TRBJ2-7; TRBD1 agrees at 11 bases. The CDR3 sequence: CSVQDRGRSYEQYF. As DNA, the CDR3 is TGCAGCGTCCAGGACAGGGGGCGTTCCTACGAGCAGTACTTC.